The present T cell receptor beta chain was sequenced within a study of cytomegalovirus exposure and HLA in healthy donors (dated by TCRdb to about 2017). Background on the whole study: An earlier analysis of several hundred of the donors reported 250 to 350 Gb of sequence data and roughly 100 million unique TCR beta sequences from about 180 million T cells. An early release that covered about 600 HLA-typed donors contained approximately 290 gigabases of sequencing data and tens of millions of unique TCR sequences. The genetic ancestry cluster associated with self-reported Caucasian donors included over 65% of the 398 genotyped donors. The study was designed to test whether signatures of past pathogen exposure could be identified by cataloging public T cell receptors. The study profiled the T cell repertoires of 500 to 800 subjects by immunosequencing and related them to cytomegalovirus serostatus. Along with the approximately 670-subject first cohort, a separate validation cohort of more than 90 different subjects was used. To predict cytomegalovirus infection status, the study combined high-throughput TCR immunosequencing, statistical association of individual TCRs with disease status, and machine learning. To study patterns of TCR occurrence, a later analysis re-analyzed previously published TCR beta repertoires from 666 donors and added high-resolution HLA genotyping. Rather than using new phenotypic data, the later analysis identified candidate immune exposures from TCR beta sequences and from how often those sequences occurred across donors. An earlier analysis of several hundred of the donors applied high-throughput TCR beta sequencing to assess whether each TCR beta V gene segment acted as functional or pseudogenic. Alongside the repertoire data, information on donor age, sex, ethnicity and CMV serostatus was compiled. In a later genetic analysis, genome-wide SNP genotypes for about 55% of the 666 donors were used, and that subset was treated as a discovery cohort. All discovery cohort repertoires had been generated using a single sequencing platform. Class I and class II HLA loci were covered by the typing at four-digit resolution. The number of typed donors differed by locus: roughly 620-630 for A, B, C, DRB1 and DQB1; approximately 540 for DQA1; approximately 610 for DPA1; and 400 to 480 for DPB1. Four or five DR-DQ haplotypes were handled as single units for association and clustering, since linkage in the cohort was strong. Among some 400 genotyped donors of the cohort, an average of around 250,000 unique TCR beta nucleotide sequences was sequenced per donor, of which about 19% were non-productive. The investigation overall reported the following: Because HLA typing was unavailable for some donors at each locus, only the typed subset was used in association tests. It was suggested by the authors that the approach could potentially be generalized to other disease states and immunological phenotypes. Compared with equally common non-associated chains, HLA-associated TCR beta chains in a later analysis were more clonally expanded and had lower generation probabilities. The cohort was sequenced for TCR beta chains only, and without alpha or paired-chain data the features that could be detected were limited. A later analysis reported that several top co-occurrence clusters appeared linked to parvovirus B19, influenza, CMV and Epstein-Barr virus. Across donors, most TCR sequences were observed very rarely, whereas some public TCRs were present in many individuals. A further reported finding was that TCR beta sequences accurately predicted the HLA-A and HLA-B alleles for most subjects in the first cohort. Some IMGT-functional V segments, including TRBV6-2 and TRBV6-3, could not be distinguished by the 87-base-pair reads and were therefore excluded. The classifier was reported to diagnose cytomegalovirus status with high specificity and sensitivity in both the original and validation cohorts. Because counts were too low, 15 to 20 rarely observed V segments, including chromosome 9 orphons, were excluded from the earlier analysis of about 500 of the donors. A later genetic analysis associated a missense DCLRE1C variant with V-gene and J-gene trimming of TCR beta chains, and an independent cohort replicated the association. Linkage disequilibrium might explain the correlated functional status among segregating V segments, but an unknown experimental factor could not be ruled out. In a later genetic analysis, fewer N-insertions in productive TCRs were reported among donors in an Asian-associated ancestry cluster than the roughly 700-donor mean. When HLA alleles, especially DR and DQ, strongly co-occurred, TCR associations were difficult to assign to individual alleles. Specific HLA alleles were associated with some 15,000 TCR beta sequences at a false discovery rate of 0.05 in a later analysis. The only immune exposure information available for the cohort was CMV serostatus. The presence/absence analyses assumed that sequencing depth was roughly uniform across donors, and that assumption may not be true. A later analysis found that TCR association rates varied across HLA loci, with DRB1 alleles showing the most associated TCRs and HLA-C alleles the fewest. Broadly in line with IMGT annotations, most TCR beta V segments showed up in productive rearrangements about 87% or about 30% of the time in an earlier analysis of around 600 of the donors. The study gave a list of about 170 TCR beta chains associated with cytomegalovirus. A cluster of highly shared sequence variants was judged likely to represent a technical artifact of the sequencing pipeline. In vitro tests confirmed that a few of the cytomegalovirus-associated TCR beta chains recognize cytomegalovirus antigens. According to a later analysis, most CMV-associated TCR beta chains appeared to be HLA-restricted, and the HLA associations seemed to be driven largely by CMV exposure.

The CDR3 runs 13 residues from the cysteine to the phenylalanine. Solely the CDR3 DNA is kept, with 39 bases framed from the first base. A distance of 12 bases separates the germline ends of V and J, which lose 4 bases and 5 bases respectively. The CDR1 and CDR2 encoded by the germline V gene are SGHRS and YFSETQ. The library relied on the immunoSEQ multiplex PCR assay. For the multiplex PCR, a mixture combining 60 forward primers for TCR Vbeta segments and 13 reverse primers for TCR Jbeta segments was used. A multiplex PCR assay on genomic DNA amplified the CDR3 region of rearranged TCR beta genes. Amplified TCR beta libraries were sequenced as 87-base-pair reads on the Illumina HiSeq System. The paper's data handling went like this. Across the 640 or so repertoires, a later analysis counted some 81 million unique TCR beta chains, about 10 million of which were shared by at least two donors. A nearest-neighbor algorithm error-corrected the raw reads and collapsed the reads into unique sequences, merging closely related sequences to remove PCR and sequencing errors. V, D and J gene segments were assigned by aligning CDR3 sequences to IMGT reference sequences. For a sequence to be retained, at least a six-nucleotide match to both a V gene segment and a J gene segment was required. A rearrangement was called productive if the CDR3 had no stop codons and remained in frame with V and J, and every other rearrangement was called non-productive. Following IMGT convention, CDR3 was defined as the stretch from the second conserved V-encoded cysteine up to the conserved J-encoded phenylalanine. Sequences without an unambiguous match to a single V gene segment were excluded from the earlier analysis of a few hundred of the donors. In an earlier analysis of some 590 of the donors, a V segment was called functional when productive rearrangements were above 56.7%, and segregating when the standard deviation between donors exceeded 5%. A statistical classification framework was built for diagnosing cytomegalovirus status from the catalog of TCR beta chain sequences. A later analysis assigned V and J genes by comparing TCR nucleotide sequences with IMGT/GENE-DB human TR gene sequences. The TCRdist pipeline was used in a later analysis to assign CDR3 sequences and most-parsimonious VDJ recombination scenarios. A later analysis defined each TCR beta chain by its CDR3 amino acid sequence plus V-gene family, and excluded reads lacking a unique V-gene family. In a later analysis, several hundred highly shared, low-generation-probability nucleotide sequences were removed to address suspected cross-contamination and a sequencing artifact. For each public chain, a later analysis derived a clonal expansion index from normalized ranks of inferred template counts within each repertoire. In a later analysis, generation probabilities were computed with a VDJ recombination model fitted to out-of-frame rearrangements, and the resulting probabilities were checked against IGoR. In a later analysis, TCR-TCR, TCR-HLA and TCR-CMV co-occurrence was scored with hypergeometric tests, and a repertoire-size bias correction was applied to TCR pairs. False discovery rates were estimated in a later analysis by permuting HLA or CMV assignments 20 times. In a later analysis, co-occurring TCRs were grouped using DBSCAN, and TCRdist sequence similarity was added for clustering within HLA-allele-positive subsets. Repertoires with fewer than 30,000 or more than 120,000 public chains were left out of co-occurrence clustering, as were five repertoires with anomalous nucleotide sharing. TCRdb retrieved this table from immuneACCESS and kept in-frame rearrangements only. Not all clones are present; in checked studies, unresolved V genes account for under half, and no reason is known for the remainder. V and J calls and clone size are those listed in that table; D and trimming were worked out from the DNA. The sample table shows approximately 160,000 clones, and roughly four fifths are seen once. 3.5% to 5% of the sample goes to the ten largest clones.

The cohort comprised some 700 healthy bone marrow donors. Cohort members were all nominally healthy when sampled, although unrecorded immune exposures were likely present. The donor was CMV seropositive and was included in the group of 250 to 300 seropositive cohort members. A peripheral blood sample was provided by each donor, and peripheral blood mononuclear cells were used for TCR beta sequencing. Genomic DNA was extracted from the blood cell samples with the Qiagen DNeasy Blood Extraction Kit. About this clone itself: The clone's antigen remains unknown. Base qualities are not provided; no much larger clone lies one nucleotide away.

What was sequenced was PBMCs. The receptor comes from a man aged 50-60 years in good health and CMV-seropositive. The sequence links TRBV5-1 to TRBJ1-1; TRBD1 might be the D gene, on 6 matching bases. The nucleotides read TGCGCCAGCAGCACTCAGGGGTTTACTGAAGCTTTCTTT. The translation is CASSTQGFTEAFF.